Presented here are 8 T cell receptor beta chains from one specimen sequenced in a study of Ad26.COV2.S vaccination and SARS-CoV-2 variants. This sample's treatment: roughly 18 received Ad26.COV2.S at low or high dose, single or two shots; about 5 received placebo; per-sample allocation not given. Sampling was performed 63 days after the first vaccine or placebo injection. Using immunoSEQ multiplex PCR, the repertoire was profiled, and TCRdb retains in-frame clones only, with some absent. This table has 300,000 to 350,000 clones, about 90% appearing once. The sample here was peripheral blood, taken in a trial of Ad26.COV2.S vaccine versus placebo. The receptors were sampled from a person between 18 and 60 years old who received the Ad26.COV2.S COVID-19 vaccine or a placebo.

V gene TRBV28 combines with J gene TRBJ1-1; no reliable D call. V was clipped by 5 bases and J by 11 bases, with 21 bases between them. Germline values: CDR1 MDHEN, CDR2 SYDVKM. The CDR3 runs to 14 residues. Written as DNA, the CDR3 is TGTGCCAGCAGTCCCGCTCCCTCAGCCCCGGGGGCTTTCTTT. Translated, it gives CASSPAPSAPGAFF. Based on the CDR3 plus reference TRBV28 and TRBJ1-1, the full variable domain is DVKVTQSSRYLVKRTGEKVFLECVQDMDHENMFWYRQDPGLGLRLIYFSYDVKMKEKGDIPEGYSVSREKKERFSLILESASTNQTSMYLCASSPAPSAPGAFFGQGTRLTVV.

The genes are TRBV7-9 and TRBJ1-2, with a possible D match to TRBD1 (6 bases). Germline assignment: CDR1 SEHNR and CDR2 FQNEAQ (reference sequence). The CDR3 contains 15 residues. Trimming shortened V by 1 base and J by 4 bases, and 13 bases separated the two germline ends. CDR3: CASSLEVARGYGYTF. Here the CDR3 DNA reads TGTGCCAGCAGCTTAGAAGTAGCCAGGGGCTATGGCTACACCTTC.

The V and J genes are TRBV6-1 and TRBJ1-1; maybe TRBD1 (6 bases). Looked up from germline, CDR1 is MNHNS and CDR2 is SASEGT. V was trimmed by 1 base and J by 4 bases, leaving 16 bases between them. The CDR3 is 16 residues long. CDR3 DNA sequence: TGTGCCAGCAGTGAAGTGAACGGGGGCGCGGCCACTGAAGCTTTCTTT. Protein sequence: CASSEVNGGAATEAFF.

This clone was counted only a few times. The chain recombines TRBV2 with TRBJ1-4; TRBD1 matches at 7 bases. The V gene's germline CDR1 is SNHLY and CDR2 FYNNEI. V was pared by 5 bases and J by 7 bases, with 10 bases of the junction left unmatched. The CDR3 extends over 15 amino acids. CDR3 loop: CASSPTGSGGEKLFF. The CDR3 nucleotides read TGTGCCAGCAGTCCGACAGGGTCCGGTGGTGAAAAACTGTTTTTT.

This clone was observed a handful of times. The V and J genes are TRBV9 and TRBJ1-5, with TRBD1 matching over 12 bases. V dropped 3 bases and J dropped 0; count of bases not matched to a gene: 4. Germline loops: CDR1 SGDLS, CDR2 YYNGEE. The CDR3 is 17 amino acids. The CDR3 is CASSDGTGGGSNQPQHF. The CDR3 DNA reads as TGTGCCAGCAGCGACGGGACAGGGGGCGGTAGCAATCAGCCCCAGCATTTT.

This clone appeared a single time. V gene TRBV6-5 combines with J gene TRBJ1-4; TRBD1 agrees at 9 bases. The CDR3 contains 13 residues. The V gene end was trimmed by 6 bases and the J gene end by 7 bases; junction bases not matched to a gene: 3. Per the germline V gene, CDR1 is MNHEY and CDR2 is SVGAGI. CDR3 DNA sequence: TGTGCCAGCAGAAGGACAGGGGTTGAAAAACTGTTTTTT. Translating it yields CASRRTGVEKLFF.

This chain joins TRBV12-5 and TRBJ1-2, with TRBD1 matching 7 bases. The CDR3 loop spans 14 amino acids. Unmatched junction bases numbered 8, after V lost 7 bases and J lost 3 bases. CDR1 LGHNT and CDR2 FRNRAP come from the germline V gene. The CDR3 DNA is TGTGCTAGTGACAAGGGGGCGCGGGACTATGGCTACACCTTC. Its translation: CASDKGARDYGYTF.

This clone has just a few counts. This chain uses TRBV3-1 (or the pseudogene TRBV3-2) with TRBJ1-2; D ambiguous. Trimming left V 0 bases short and J 3 bases short, with 11 bases between. This CDR3 is built from 15 residues. CDR1 LGHDT and CDR2 YNNKEL come from the germline V gene (reference sequence). The CDR3 protein is CASSQELVLHYGYTF. CDR3 coding DNA: TGTGCCAGCAGCCAAGAGTTGGTCCTACACTATGGCTACACCTTC.